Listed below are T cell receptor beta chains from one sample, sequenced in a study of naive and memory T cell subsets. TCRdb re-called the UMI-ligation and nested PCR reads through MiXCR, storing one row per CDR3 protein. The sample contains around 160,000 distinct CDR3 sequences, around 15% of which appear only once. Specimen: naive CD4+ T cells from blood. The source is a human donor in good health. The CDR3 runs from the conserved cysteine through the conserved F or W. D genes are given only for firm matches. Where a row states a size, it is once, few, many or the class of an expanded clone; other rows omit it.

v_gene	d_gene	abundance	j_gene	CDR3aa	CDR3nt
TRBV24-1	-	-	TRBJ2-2	CATSDAYGSPGELFF	TGTGCCACCAGTGATGCGTATGGGAGCCCCGGGGAGCTGTTTTTT
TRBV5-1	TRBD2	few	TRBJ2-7	CASRSEVAGTYEQYF	TGCGCCAGCAGGTCTGAGGTAGCGGGGACCTACGAGCAGTACTTC
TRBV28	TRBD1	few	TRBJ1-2	CASTSGQDYGYTF	TGTGCCAGCACCTCGGGACAGGACTATGGCTACACCTTC
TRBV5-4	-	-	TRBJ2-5	CASSLYGSETQYF	TGTGCCAGCAGCTTGTACGGCTCGGAGACCCAGTACTTC
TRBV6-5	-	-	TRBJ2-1	CASSNTKLEEFF	TGTGCCAGCAGTAACACAAAGTTGGAGGAGTTCTTC
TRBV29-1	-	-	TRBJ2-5	CSSRGTAETQYF	TGCAGCTCGCGGGGGACAGCAGAGACCCAGTACTTC
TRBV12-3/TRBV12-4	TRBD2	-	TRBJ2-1	CASSLYTGGFFNEQFF	TGTGCCAGCAGTTTATACACGGGAGGGTTTTTCAATGAGCAGTTCTTC
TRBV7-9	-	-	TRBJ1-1	CASSKTDWNTEAFF	TGTGCCAGCAGCAAGACAGATTGGAACACTGAAGCTTTCTTT
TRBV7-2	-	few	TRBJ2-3	CASSSGRTDTQYF	TGTGCCAGCAGCTCCGGACGCACAGATACGCAGTATTTT
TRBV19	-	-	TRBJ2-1	CASSIGSRQFF	TGTGCCAGTAGTATAGGCAGTAGGCAGTTCTTC
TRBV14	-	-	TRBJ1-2	CASSQERTGYGYTF	TGTGCCAGCAGCCAAGAACGGACTGGGTATGGCTACACCTTC
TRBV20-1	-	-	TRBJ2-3	CSGKPSTDTQYF	TGCAGTGGAAAACCGAGCACAGATACGCAGTATTTT
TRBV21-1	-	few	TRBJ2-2	CASSNPLTGELFF	TGTGCCAGCAGCAATCCTCTAACCGGGGAGCTGTTTTTT
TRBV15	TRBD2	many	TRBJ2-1	CATSRGIDRTSGSGFF	TGTGCCACCAGCAGGGGGATAGATCGGACTAGCGGGAGTGGGTTCTTC
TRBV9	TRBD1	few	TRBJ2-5	CASSPTGVGETQYF	TGTGCCAGCAGCCCCACAGGGGTGGGAGAGACCCAGTACTTC
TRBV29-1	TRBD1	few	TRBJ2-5	CSVERTGETQYF	TGCAGCGTTGAGAGGACAGGGGAAACCCAGTACTTC
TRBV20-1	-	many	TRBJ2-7	CSARKGLLGNEQYF	TGCAGTGCTAGAAAGGGCCTTTTGGGTAACGAGCAGTACTTC
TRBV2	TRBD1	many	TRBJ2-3	CASSRQGGTDTQYF	TGTGCCAGCAGCCGACAGGGAGGCACAGATACGCAGTATTTT
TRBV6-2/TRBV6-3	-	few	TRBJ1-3	CASTGPQGSGNTIYF	TGTGCCAGCACCGGCCCCCAGGGATCTGGAAACACCATATATTTT
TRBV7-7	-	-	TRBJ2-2	CASSPLTNTGELFF	TGTGCCAGCAGTCCACTTACGAACACCGGGGAGCTGTTTTTT
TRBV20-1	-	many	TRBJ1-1	CSAPEGGAGVNTEAFF	TGCAGTGCTCCAGAGGGAGGGGCGGGGGTGAACACTGAAGCTTTCTTT
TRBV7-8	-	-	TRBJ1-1	CASSISDRNTEAFF	TGTGCCAGCAGTATTAGCGATCGGAACACTGAAGCTTTCTTT
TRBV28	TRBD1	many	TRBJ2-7	CASSPIGQEWQYF	TGTGCCAGCAGTCCCATCGGACAGGAATGGCAGTACTTC
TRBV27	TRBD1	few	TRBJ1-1	CASSAGQGAYYTEAFF	TGTGCCAGCAGTGCCGGACAGGGGGCTTATTACACTGAAGCTTTCTTT
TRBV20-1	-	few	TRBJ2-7	CSARTLGLFEQYF	TGCAGTGCTAGGACGTTGGGTCTTTTCGAGCAGTACTTC
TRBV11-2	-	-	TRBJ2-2	CASSLTSPNTGELFF	TGTGCCAGCAGCTTAACGAGTCCGAACACCGGGGAGCTGTTTTTT
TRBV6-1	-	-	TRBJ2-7	CASSEAGWRIFYEQYF	TGTGCCAGCAGTGAAGCGGGGTGGAGGATATTCTACGAGCAGTACTTC
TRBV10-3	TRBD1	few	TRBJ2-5	CAISDVGTGWVTQYF	TGTGCCATCAGTGATGTGGGGACAGGGTGGGTGACCCAGTACTTC